The 24 T cell receptor beta chains below come from one sample, sequenced in a study of molecular identifiers for immune sequencing clone quantification. In TCRdb, the PCR reads were re-called with MiXCR into one record per CDR3 protein. The sample lists roughly 320,000 distinct CDR3 sequences, roughly 23% seen once, with about 0.73% in the top ten. The sequencing input was naive CD8+ T cells from blood, with Jurkat cell RNA spiked in. Subset reported: FACS-sorted CD8+CD4-CCR7+CD45RA+ naive T cells. The receptors stem from a human donor in good health. Some libraries in this study had Jurkat cell RNA spiked in.

This clonotype was detected ten times or more. The rearrangement joins TRBV5-1 to TRBJ2-1, with D unresolved. Germline V gene sequence: CDR1 SGHRS, CDR2 YFSETQ. Trimming left V 4 bases short and J 6 bases short, with 8 bases between. The CDR3 is 12 residues long. The DNA of the CDR3 is TGCGCCAGCAGCGCGGTGGGCAATGAGCAGTTCTTC. Protein product: CASSAVGNEQFF.

This clonotype has more than one count but fewer than ten. V gene TRBV6-2 or TRBV6-3 combines with J gene TRBJ2-7; 8 bases fit TRBD2. This CDR3 has 16 amino acids. Germline V gives CDR1 MNHEY, CDR2 SVGEGT. V lost 0 bases, J lost 2 bases, and 6 bases stayed unmatched. CDR3 in amino acids: CASSYSLLAGTYEQYF. As DNA, the CDR3 is TGTGCCAGCAGTTACTCGCTATTAGCGGGGACCTACGAGCAGTACTTC.

Comments on this clonotype: At one of its ends the junction is not consistent with the germline gene, which may arise from a read error. V usage is TRBV19 and J usage is TRBJ2-1, with D possibly TRBD2 on 6 matching bases. Looked up from germline, CDR1 is LNHDA and CDR2 is SQIVND (reference sequence). This CDR3 is built from 13 residues. The CDR3 sequence is CACSLREGSEQFF. The CDR3 DNA reads as TGTGCCTGTAGTTTGCGGGAAGGAAGTGAGCAGTTCTTC.

This clonotype was counted only a few times. The rearrangement joins TRBV10-3 to TRBJ2-7; D gene uncertain. V was pared by 0 bases and J by 2 bases, with 8 bases between. Germline V gives CDR1 ENHRY, CDR2 SYGVKD. The CDR3 is 14 residues long. The CDR3 region is CAISESRVTYEQYF. CDR3 nucleotides: TGTGCCATCAGTGAGTCTCGGGTGACCTACGAGCAGTACTTC.

Points on this clonotype: A much larger clone differs from this one at a single base, so this may be a read error. The V and J genes are TRBV4-1 and TRBJ2-3; D unresolved. The CDR3 has 16 amino acids. Germline assignment: CDR1 MGHRA and CDR2 YSYEKL. With 0 bases removed from V and 1 base from J, the gap between germline ends came to 11 bases. This CDR3 is CASSQEVNPRTDTQYF. In nucleotides, the CDR3 is TGCGCCAGCAGCCAAGAGGTCAACCCCCGCACAGATACGCAGTATTTT.

This clonotype appeared many times. The chain joins TRBV14 to TRBJ2-4; D unclear. Trimming shortened V by 4 bases and J by 0 bases, and 7 bases separated the two germline ends. CDR3 length equals 14 residues. Per the germline V gene, CDR1 is SGHDN and CDR2 is FVKESK. The CDR3: CASSPTLAKNIQYF. The CDR3 DNA is TGTGCCAGCAGCCCTACATTAGCCAAAAACATTCAGTACTTC.

This clonotype was observed a single time. The CDR3 coding sequence is TGTGCCAGCAGTTTAACGGGGTTGGATACGCAGTATTTT. This codes for CASSLTGLDTQYF. The chain couples TRBV6-5 to TRBJ2-3, with D perhaps matching TRBD2 (5 bases). Germline CDR1 MNHEY, CDR2 SVGAGI. There are 13 residues in the CDR3. Trimming removed 4 bases from V and 6 bases from J, with 11 bases in between.

The sample holds a few counts of this clonotype. This chain links TRBV7-2 with TRBJ2-3, with 14 positions matching TRBD2. The V gene end was trimmed by 5 bases and the J gene end by 6 bases; junction bases not matched to a gene: 10. The CDR3 totals 17 residues. Per germline, CDR1 SGHTA and CDR2 FQGNSA. The CDR3 DNA is TGTGCCAGCAGCCGAACGACTAGCGGGGGGGCCCGTGATACGCAGTATTTT. Translation gives CASSRTTSGGARDTQYF.

Worth noting for this clonotype: Just one base apart from a much larger clone, this may be a read error. The V gene is TRBV19, the J gene TRBJ2-3, with D possibly TRBD2 on 5 matching bases. V lost 3 bases and J lost 8, with 12 bases in between. The V gene's germline CDR1 is LNHDA and CDR2 SQIVND (reference sequence). The CDR3 loop spans 13 amino acids. CDR3 coding DNA: TGTGCCAGTAGTATTCGGGGTGGAGGTACGCAGTATTTT. It translates to CASSIRGGGTQYF.

Note on this clonotype: Being one base from a much bigger clone, this may be a read error. V gene TRBV18 combines with J gene TRBJ2-5; 7 bases are a match to TRBD2. The CDR3 is 14 residues long. Germline V gives CDR1 KGHSH, CDR2 LQKENI. The junction had 10 bases not matched to a gene; V was cut back by 6 bases and J by 6 bases. CDR3 coding DNA: TGTGCCAGCTCCCCTCGGGGAGGGGAACAGACCCAGTACTTC. Translation gives CASSPRGGEQTQYF. Drawing the rest from reference TRBV18 and TRBJ2-5, the complete variable domain is NAGVMQNPRHLVRRRGQEARLRCSPMKGHSHVYWYRQLPEEGLKFMVYLQKENIIDESGMPKERFSAEFPKEGPSILRIQQVVRGDSAAYFCASSPRGGEQTQYFGPGTRLLVL.

This clonotype was seen repeatedly, ten times or more. The chain uses TRBV19 and TRBJ1-1, with TRBD1 matching 7 bases. Trimming removed 2 bases from V and 5 bases from J; junction bases left unmatched: 2. Germline loops: CDR1 LNHDA, CDR2 SQIVND (reference sequence). The CDR3 runs 13 residues. CDR3 nucleotides: TGTGCCAGTAGTATAATCAGGGGGACTGAAGCTTTCTTT. This translates into CASSIIRGTEAFF.

The sample holds a few counts of this clonotype. The chain links TRBV14 to TRBJ1-3, with TRBD1 matching 11 bases. The CDR3 sequence is 19 residues long. Trimming removed 5 bases from V and 2 bases from J; junction bases left unmatched: 14. In germline, CDR1 is SGHDN, CDR2 FVKESK. The CDR3 DNA is TGTGCCAGCAGCAATTTCCCGGGACAGGGGGTTACGGCTGGAAACACCATATATTTT. Its translation is CASSNFPGQGVTAGNTIYF.

This clonotype came up a few times. This chain joins TRBV4-1 and TRBJ2-1, with 10 bases identical to TRBD2. Germline trimming cut 0 bases from V and 4 bases from J; bases unmatched to any gene: 6. The CDR3 loop spans 17 amino acids. In germline, CDR1 is MGHRA, CDR2 YSYEKL. CDR3 sequence: CASSQDSISGGYNEQFF. The CDR3 region has the DNA TGCGCCAGCAGCCAAGATTCGATTAGCGGGGGGTACAATGAGCAGTTCTTC.

Of note for this clonotype: A much larger clone lies one base from this, so it may be a read error. The CDR3 bases are TGTGCCAGCAGCGAAAACCCCGGGGAGCTGTTTTTT. It translates to CASSENPGELFF. The chain combines TRBV9 with TRBJ2-2; no clear D gene. Trimming took 3 bases from V and 6 from J, leaving 6 bases between them. The CDR3 extends over 12 amino acids. CDR1 SGDLS and CDR2 YYNGEE come from the germline V gene.

This clonotype was seen at least ten times. The V gene is TRBV20-1, the J gene TRBJ2-7; D is perhaps TRBD2 (6 bases). CDR1 DFQATT and CDR2 SNEGSKA come from the germline V gene (reference sequence). V dropped 2 bases and J dropped 6 bases, with 14 bases sitting between them. This CDR3 contains 13 residues. CDR3 sequence: CSARLGGEVEQYF. CDR3 DNA sequence: TGCAGTGCTAGACTCGGGGGAGAGGTCGAGCAGTACTTC.

In its sample, this clonotype was seen a few times. The CDR3, as DNA: TGTGCCACCGGGACAGGGGGCCAGAATGAAAAACTGTTTTTT. This translates into CATGTGGQNEKLFF. The chain recombines TRBV24-1 with TRBJ1-4; 12 bases are shared with TRBD1. Germline assignment: CDR1 KGHDR and CDR2 SFDVKD. V lost 9 bases to trimming and J lost 5 bases; unmatched junction nucleotides: 3. The CDR3 length is 14 residues.

This clonotype has ten or more counts. This chain connects TRBV28 to TRBJ1-1, with a possible D match to TRBD1 (6 bases). Trimming left V 6 bases short and J 1 base short, with 12 bases between. The germline CDR1 and CDR2 sequences are MDHEN and SYDVKM. The CDR3 is 14 amino acids. The CDR3 DNA reads TGTGCCAGCAGAGAACAGGGCTGGAACACTGAAGCTTTCTTT. Translation: CASREQGWNTEAFF. The full variable domain, rest sourced from reference TRBV28 and TRBJ1-1, is DVKVTQSSRYLVKRTGEKVFLECVQDMDHENMFWYRQDPGLGLRLIYFSYDVKMKEKGDIPEGYSVSREKKERFSLILESASTNQTSMYLCASREQGWNTEAFFGQGTRLTVV.

The chain carries TRBV4-1 and TRBJ2-5; TRBD2 aligns across 10 bases. Unmatched junction bases numbered 5, after V lost 8 bases and J lost 5 bases. The CDR3 has 13 residues. Germline V CDR1 and CDR2: MGHRA, YSYEKL. CDR3 residues: CASGPGLAETQYF. The CDR3 region has the DNA TGCGCCAGCGGCCCGGGACTAGCGGAGACCCAGTACTTC.

This clonotype was counted between two and nine times. The rearrangement uses TRBV11-2 and TRBJ2-7, with TRBD2 identical over 7 bases. Germline V lookup: CDR1 SGHAT, CDR2 FQNNGV. V dropped 5 bases and J dropped 5; count of bases not matched to a gene: 12. This CDR3 region has 15 residues. The CDR3 DNA follows: TGTGCCAGCAGCCCCGCGGGGGTAGTCGTCCACGAGCAGTACTTC. Translating gives CASSPAGVVVHEQYF.

This clonotype occurred a few times. V usage is TRBV6-5 and J usage is TRBJ1-1; no clear D. The V gene's germline CDR1 is MNHEY and CDR2 SVGAGI. This CDR3 contains 13 residues. V was trimmed by 5 bases and J by 3 bases, leaving 10 bases between them. CDR3 residues: CASSADGYTEAFF. In DNA, the CDR3 is TGTGCCAGCAGTGCCGACGGCTACACTGAAGCTTTCTTT.

This clonotype has just a few counts. The chain uses TRBV14 and TRBJ2-5, with D perhaps matching TRBD1 or TRBD2 (5 bases each). V was cut by 3 bases and J by 1 base, with 12 bases left in between. The CDR3 extends over 15 amino acids. Per the germline V gene, CDR1 is SGHDN and CDR2 is FVKESK. The CDR3 region has the DNA TGTGCCAGCAGCCATCTACGGGACCCCCAAGAGACCCAGTACTTC. Its translation: CASSHLRDPQETQYF.

A remark on this clonotype: This may be a read error, as it is one base from a much larger clone. The V and J genes are TRBV9 and TRBJ2-5; D remains ambiguous. This CDR3 has 14 amino acids. The V end lost 0 bases, the J end lost 4 bases, and 10 bases lay between the germline ends. Germline assignment: CDR1 SGDLS and CDR2 YYNGEE. CDR3 sequence reads: CASSVVPGPETQYF. The DNA of the CDR3 is TGTGCCAGCAGCGTAGTCCCAGGCCCAGAGACCCAGTACTTC.

This clonotype has at least ten counts. This chain's CDR3 is CASSPTGSTDTQYF. The CDR3 nucleotides read TGTGCCAGCAGCCCCACGGGTTCCACAGATACGCAGTATTTT. The rearrangement joins TRBV6-5 to TRBJ2-3; D remains ambiguous. Germline V gene lookup returns CDR1 MNHEY and CDR2 SVGAGI. This CDR3 is 14 amino acids long. V dropped 6 bases and J dropped 2 bases, with 12 bases sitting between them.

V is TRBV28 and J is TRBJ2-3; 12 bases match TRBD2. The CDR3 spans 18 residues. With 4 bases clipped from V and 4 bases from J, the junction kept 12 bases outside the gene matches. Germline CDR1 and CDR2: MDHEN and SYDVKM. The CDR3 sequence: CASSSGKLAGGWADTQYF. CDR3 bases: TGTGCCAGCAGTTCTGGGAAGCTAGCGGGAGGGTGGGCAGATACGCAGTATTTT.